The T cell receptor (beta chain) described here comes from a study of PD-1 blockade in classical Hodgkin lymphoma. Overall study findings and caveats: Factors driving the repertoire differences, possibly disease activity or prior therapy, remain undefined. The diversity seen at baseline in complete responders resembled that of newly diagnosed patients. A significant rise in TCR diversity was seen by C4D1 for CD4+ cells but not for CD8+ cells.

In germline, CDR1 is MNHEY, CDR2 SMNVEV (reference sequence). Trimming left V 6 bases short and J 0 bases short, with 18 bases between. The length of the CDR3 is 16 residues. A note on this clone: The antigen remains undetermined.

Relapses following autologous stem cell transplantation were seen in all patients, with brentuximab vedotin exposure varying. Assay used: immunoSEQ multiplex PCR; TCRdb lists only in-frame clones, some missing. The sample contains some 13,000 clones, approximately 86% of which appear only once. This chain uses TRBV27 with TRBJ2-7, with TRBD2 as a possible D gene (5 bases). This TCR was sampled from a human donor with classical Hodgkin lymphoma. This material consisted of peripheral blood mononuclear cells (PBMCs), taken at baseline. The CDR3 coding sequence is TGTGCCAGCAGAGGACCCGGGAAAAAAAGCTCCTACGAGCAGTACTTC. Translating it yields CASRGPGKKSSYEQYF.